The table lists the clone carrying this T cell receptor (beta chain) with a few counts. What it recognizes is unknown. cDNA carried unique molecular identifiers, and a universal primer site was added by template switching. Via MiXCR, TCRdb re-called the 5' RACE reads, giving one row per CDR3 protein. The data hold 690,000 or so distinct CDR3 sequences, with less than 10% observed a single time. This sample stems from a study of identical twins. Whole-study results and caveats: The study reached conclusions through statistical analysis that was cross-sectional, not following the same donors. Sequences that were out-of-frame, alpha and twin-shared displayed an excess of low generation probability. Clonotypes of the beta chain that were abundant in cord blood carried fewer insertions (memory repertoires showed none).

The CDR3 runs 14 residues. Trimming removed 2 bases at V and 1 base at J, with 8 bases between. Germline V gives CDR1 SNHLY, CDR2 FYNNEI. These data also formed part of another study, on yellow fever vaccine responses in identical twins.

The TCR sequence derives from a woman aged 18-29 years in good health. The chain employs TRBV2 and TRBJ1-1; the D is unclear. The sequenced sample consisted of PBMCs. The chain's CDR3 is CASSELRQNTEAFF. In nucleotides, the CDR3 is TGTGCCAGCAGTGAATTGAGACAGAACACTGAAGCTTTCTTT.